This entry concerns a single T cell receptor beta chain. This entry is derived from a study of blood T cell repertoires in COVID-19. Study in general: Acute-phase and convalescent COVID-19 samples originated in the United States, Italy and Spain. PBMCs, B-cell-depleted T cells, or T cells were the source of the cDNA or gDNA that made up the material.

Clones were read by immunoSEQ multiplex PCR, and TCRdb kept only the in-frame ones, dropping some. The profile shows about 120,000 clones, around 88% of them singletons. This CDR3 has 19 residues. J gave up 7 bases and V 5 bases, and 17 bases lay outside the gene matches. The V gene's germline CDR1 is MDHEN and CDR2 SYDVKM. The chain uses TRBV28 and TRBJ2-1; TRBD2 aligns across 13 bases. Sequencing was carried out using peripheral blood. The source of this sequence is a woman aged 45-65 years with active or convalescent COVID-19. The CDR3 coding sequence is TGTGCCAGCAGTCCAAAGAGGACTAGCGGGAGTTTATTTTGGAATGAGCAGTTCTTC. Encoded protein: CASSPKRTSGSLFWNEQFF.